This is a list of T cell receptor beta chains from one sample in a study of T cell responses to AZD1222 COVID-19 vaccine. Assay: immunoSEQ multiplex PCR; the TCRdb copy retains only in-frame clones and omits some. The sample has around 87,000 clones; approximately 91% are singletons. The sample here was peripheral blood, taken on day 0 of AZD1222 vaccination. These receptors were collected from an adult in good health. Each CDR3 is given with its conserved first and last residue. The order of the fields is D gene, CDR3 length, V gene, clone size, J gene, CDR3 DNA, CDR3 protein. A D gene is named only where the DNA matches it firmly. Clone size is shown for a subset of rows, as once, few, many or a class of expanded clone.

d_call: -; cdr3_length: 18; v_call: TRBV4-3; clone_size: -; j_call: TRBJ2-1; cdr3_nt: TGCGCCAGCAGCCAGGATCCTTCGAGGCCCATCTCCTACAATGAGCAGTTCTTC; cdr3_aa: CASSQDPSRPISYNEQFF
d_call: -; cdr3_length: 15; v_call: TRBV3-1/TRBV3-2; clone_size: -; j_call: TRBJ1-2; cdr3_nt: TGTGCCAGCAGCCAAGATACTAGCGGGGCTGGAGGCTACACCTTC; cdr3_aa: CASSQDTSGAGGYTF
d_call: -; cdr3_length: 15; v_call: TRBV4-3; clone_size: once; j_call: TRBJ2-5; cdr3_nt: TGCGCCAGCAGCCAAGATGCAACAGGGACCGAGACCCAGTACTTC; cdr3_aa: CASSQDATGTETQYF
d_call: -; cdr3_length: 14; v_call: TRBV9; clone_size: -; j_call: TRBJ1-6; cdr3_nt: TGTGCCAGCAGCGTTGGGTGGGGTAATTCACCCCTCCACTTT; cdr3_aa: CASSVGWGNSPLHF
d_call: TRBD2; cdr3_length: 16; v_call: TRBV2; clone_size: few; j_call: TRBJ2-1; cdr3_nt: TGTGCCAGCAGTGAAGGGGTGGGACTAGCGGGGGCAGAGCAGTTCTTC; cdr3_aa: CASSEGVGLAGAEQFF
d_call: -; cdr3_length: 13; v_call: TRBV6-1; clone_size: -; j_call: TRBJ1-2; cdr3_nt: TGTGCCAGCAGTGAAACTGGGTGGTATGGCTACACCTTC; cdr3_aa: CASSETGWYGYTF
d_call: -; cdr3_length: 14; v_call: TRBV6-2/TRBV6-3; clone_size: -; j_call: TRBJ2-7; cdr3_nt: TGTGCCAGCAGTACCATAGAGATCTCCTACGAGCAGTACTTC; cdr3_aa: CASSTIEISYEQYF
d_call: -; cdr3_length: 14; v_call: TRBV19; clone_size: -; j_call: TRBJ1-1; cdr3_nt: TGTGCCAGTAGTGCGTGGGGGTTAAACACTGAAGCTTTCTTT; cdr3_aa: CASSAWGLNTEAFF
d_call: -; cdr3_length: 14; v_call: TRBV27; clone_size: -; j_call: TRBJ2-5; cdr3_nt: TGTGCCAGCAGCCCCGACAGATCCCAAGAGACCCAGTACTTC; cdr3_aa: CASSPDRSQETQYF
d_call: -; cdr3_length: 14; v_call: TRBV10-3; clone_size: -; j_call: TRBJ2-3; cdr3_nt: TGTGCCATCAGTGATCTCTTAACCAGGAATACGCAGTATTTT; cdr3_aa: CAISDLLTRNTQYF
d_call: -; cdr3_length: 14; v_call: TRBV18; clone_size: once; j_call: TRBJ1-4; cdr3_nt: TGTGCCAGCTCACCACCGTGGGGGAATGAAAAACTGTTTTTT; cdr3_aa: CASSPPWGNEKLFF
d_call: TRBD1; cdr3_length: 15; v_call: TRBV28; clone_size: large; j_call: TRBJ2-7; cdr3_nt: TGTGCCAGCAGTCTCACAAGGGACAGCCCCTACGAGCAGTACTTC; cdr3_aa: CASSLTRDSPYEQYF
d_call: -; cdr3_length: 14; v_call: TRBV29-1; clone_size: -; j_call: TRBJ2-7; cdr3_nt: TGCAGCGTTGAAGATCTAGGGCAGGGTTACGAGCAGTACTTC; cdr3_aa: CSVEDLGQGYEQYF
d_call: -; cdr3_length: 15; v_call: TRBV7-8; clone_size: -; j_call: TRBJ2-5; cdr3_nt: TGTGCCAGCAGCTTAGAGGAGGGTCGTTCGGAGACCCAGTACTTC; cdr3_aa: CASSLEEGRSETQYF
d_call: -; cdr3_length: 11; v_call: TRBV20-1; clone_size: -; j_call: TRBJ2-1; cdr3_nt: TGCAGTGCTAGACAAGGGAATGAGCAGTTCTTC; cdr3_aa: CSARQGNEQFF
d_call: -; cdr3_length: 13; v_call: TRBV12-3/TRBV12-4; clone_size: once; j_call: TRBJ2-2; cdr3_nt: TGTGCCAGCAGTTTACGGGGATGGGGGGAGCTGTTTTTT; cdr3_aa: CASSLRGWGELFF
d_call: TRBD1; cdr3_length: 14; v_call: TRBV5-1; clone_size: -; j_call: TRBJ1-5; cdr3_nt: TGCGCCAGCAGCTTGAATCCAGGGGGTCAGCCCCAGCATTTT; cdr3_aa: CASSLNPGGQPQHF
d_call: -; cdr3_length: 18; v_call: TRBV4-3; clone_size: -; j_call: TRBJ1-1; cdr3_nt: TGCGCCAGCAGGAAGAGGTTGGGAGGTACAGGATTGAACACTGAAGCTTTCTTT; cdr3_aa: CASRKRLGGTGLNTEAFF
d_call: -; cdr3_length: 14; v_call: TRBV6-1; clone_size: -; j_call: TRBJ2-3; cdr3_nt: TGTGCCAGCAGTGATCGGGCTAGCACAGATACGCAGTATTTT; cdr3_aa: CASSDRASTDTQYF
d_call: -; cdr3_length: 13; v_call: TRBV2; clone_size: -; j_call: TRBJ2-7; cdr3_nt: TGTGCCAGCAGACAGGGCGTCTCCTACGAGCAGTACTTC; cdr3_aa: CASRQGVSYEQYF
d_call: -; cdr3_length: 16; v_call: TRBV7-3; clone_size: -; j_call: TRBJ1-2; cdr3_nt: TGTGCCAGCAGCCCCAAGGGGGGCAGTTATACAGGGGGCTACACCTTC; cdr3_aa: CASSPKGGSYTGGYTF
d_call: -; cdr3_length: 14; v_call: TRBV6-5; clone_size: -; j_call: TRBJ2-7; cdr3_nt: TGTGCCAGCAGTTACTCCGGAGGGGGCGGTAAGCCGTACTTC; cdr3_aa: CASSYSGGGGKPYF
d_call: TRBD1; cdr3_length: 14; v_call: TRBV6-5; clone_size: -; j_call: TRBJ1-5; cdr3_nt: TGTGCCAGCAGTTTAATACAGGGGACCCAGCCCCAGCATTTT; cdr3_aa: CASSLIQGTQPQHF
d_call: -; cdr3_length: 15; v_call: TRBV6-1; clone_size: -; j_call: TRBJ1-2; cdr3_nt: TGTGCCAGCAGTGAAGGTAACAGACGATACTATGGCTACACCTTC; cdr3_aa: CASSEGNRRYYGYTF
d_call: -; cdr3_length: 15; v_call: TRBV4-3; clone_size: once; j_call: TRBJ1-2; cdr3_nt: TGCGCCAGCAGCCAAGAGGTGGAGGGGGACTATGGCTACACCTTC; cdr3_aa: CASSQEVEGDYGYTF
d_call: TRBD1; cdr3_length: 15; v_call: TRBV5-1; clone_size: -; j_call: TRBJ1-1; cdr3_nt: TGCGCCAGCAGCGAGCCGGGACAGATGAACACTGAAGCTTTCTTT; cdr3_aa: CASSEPGQMNTEAFF
d_call: -; cdr3_length: 16; v_call: TRBV4-2; clone_size: -; j_call: TRBJ1-6; cdr3_nt: TGTGCCAGCAGCCAAGATTGGAGCTCCTATAATTCACCCCTCCACTTT; cdr3_aa: CASSQDWSSYNSPLHF
d_call: -; cdr3_length: 14; v_call: TRBV19; clone_size: -; j_call: TRBJ2-7; cdr3_nt: TGTGCCAGTAGTCCAGGGATTCTAGCCTACGAGCAGTACTTC; cdr3_aa: CASSPGILAYEQYF
d_call: -; cdr3_length: 14; v_call: TRBV5-1; clone_size: few; j_call: TRBJ1-2; cdr3_nt: TGCGCCAGCAGCTTGGATCCGGAGAACTATGGCTACACCTTC; cdr3_aa: CASSLDPENYGYTF
d_call: TRBD1; cdr3_length: 14; v_call: TRBV4-3; clone_size: -; j_call: TRBJ1-1; cdr3_nt: TGCGCCAGCAGCCGGACAGGGGGCGCCTCTGAAGCTTTCTTT; cdr3_aa: CASSRTGGASEAFF
d_call: -; cdr3_length: 15; v_call: TRBV19; clone_size: -; j_call: TRBJ2-1; cdr3_nt: TGTGCCAGTGGAAGGGACTCCTTAACCTACAATGAGCAGTTCTTC; cdr3_aa: CASGRDSLTYNEQFF
d_call: -; cdr3_length: 14; v_call: TRBV9; clone_size: -; j_call: TRBJ1-5; cdr3_nt: TGTGCCAGCAGCGTACTATCGACGGGTCAGCCCCAGCATTTT; cdr3_aa: CASSVLSTGQPQHF
d_call: TRBD1; cdr3_length: 15; v_call: TRBV6-5; clone_size: once; j_call: TRBJ2-3; cdr3_nt: TGTGCCAGCAGTTACGGGACAGGGGTCACAGATACGCAGTATTTT; cdr3_aa: CASSYGTGVTDTQYF
d_call: -; cdr3_length: 14; v_call: TRBV5-1; clone_size: -; j_call: TRBJ1-2; cdr3_nt: TGCGCCAGCAGCTTGCCCGGGTTTGGCTATGGCTACACCTTC; cdr3_aa: CASSLPGFGYGYTF
d_call: TRBD1; cdr3_length: 15; v_call: TRBV6-1; clone_size: few; j_call: TRBJ2-7; cdr3_nt: TGTGCCAGCAGTGAAGCTCGTCAGGGGGCCGGCGAGCAGTACTTC; cdr3_aa: CASSEARQGAGEQYF